This TCR beta chain is from a study of Ad26.COV2.S vaccination and SARS-CoV-2 variants. The sample's treatment: around 19 received Ad26.COV2.S at low or high dose, single or two shots; about 5 received placebo; per-sample allocation not given. Day 63 after the first vaccine or placebo injection was the time point for sampling. Measured with immunoSEQ multiplex PCR; TCRdb has only the in-frame clones, and not every one. The table lists about 320,000 clones, roughly 90% of them singletons, with approximately 5% in the top ten. A word on this clone: Distinct nucleotide sequences in the sample also encode this CDR3.

The TCR comes from a person aged 18-60 years who received the Ad26.COV2.S COVID-19 vaccine or a placebo. This material consisted of peripheral blood, taken in a trial of Ad26.COV2.S vaccine versus placebo.

In nucleotides, the CDR3 is TGTGCCAGCAGCCCAACAGGGAGGCGGGACACTGAAGCTTTCTTT. Protein sequence: CASSPTGRRDTEAFF. V gene TRBV11-2 combines with J gene TRBJ1-1; possibly TRBD1 for D (6 bases). In germline, CDR1 is SGHAT, CDR2 FQNNGV. The CDR3 covers 15 residues. Trimming stripped 5 bases from V and 3 bases from J, with 16 bases between. Together with reference TRBV11-2 and TRBJ1-1, the CDR3 gives the full variable domain: EAGVAQSPRYKIIEKRQSVAFWCNPISGHATLYWYQQILGQGPKLLIQFQNNGVVDDSQLPKDRFSAERLKGVDSTLKIQPAKLEDSAVYLCASSPTGRRDTEAFFGQGTRLTVV.